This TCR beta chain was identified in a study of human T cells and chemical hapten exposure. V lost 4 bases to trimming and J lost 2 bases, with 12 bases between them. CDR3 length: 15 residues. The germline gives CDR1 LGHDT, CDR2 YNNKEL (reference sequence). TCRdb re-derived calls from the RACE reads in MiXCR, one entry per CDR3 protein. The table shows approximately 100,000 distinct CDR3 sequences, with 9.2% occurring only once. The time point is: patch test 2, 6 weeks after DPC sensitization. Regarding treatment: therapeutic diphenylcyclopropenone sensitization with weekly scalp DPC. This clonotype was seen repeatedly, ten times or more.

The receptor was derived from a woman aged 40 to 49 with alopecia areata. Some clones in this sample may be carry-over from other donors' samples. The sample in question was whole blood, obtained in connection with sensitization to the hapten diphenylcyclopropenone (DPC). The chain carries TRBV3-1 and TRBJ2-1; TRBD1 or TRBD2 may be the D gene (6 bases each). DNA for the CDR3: TGTGCCAGCAGCCCACGAGGGGGGCCCTACAATGAGCAGTTCTTC. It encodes CASSPRGGPYNEQFF.